A single sample gave rise to the 5 T cell receptor beta chains below, sequenced in a study of PD-1 blockade in classical Hodgkin lymphoma. Profiled with immunoSEQ multiplex PCR; TCRdb holds only in-frame clones, not every one. The sample has 35,000 or so clones, approximately 82% seen once. Every patient was affected by relapse after autologous stem cell transplantation, while exposure to brentuximab vedotin was not uniform. Specimen: peripheral blood mononuclear cells (PBMCs), collected before the second cycle of nivolumab. The receptors were sampled from a human donor with classical Hodgkin lymphoma.

This clone was recorded a few times. This sequence joins TRBV4-3 and TRBJ1-2, with 8 bases matching TRBD1. The CDR3 covers 16 residues. The ends lost 0 bases at V and 5 bases at J; junction bases unmatched: 8. Germline assignment: CDR1 LGHNA and CDR2 YSLEER. For the CDR3, the DNA is TGCGCCAGCAGCCAAGATGAAGCAGGGGGCAATTATGGCTACACCTTC. It encodes CASSQDEAGGNYGYTF.

This clone was seen a few times. A junction end diverges from the germline sequence, so it may reflect a read error. V usage is TRBV7-9 and J usage is TRBJ2-3; D gene ambiguous. Germline V gene lookup returns CDR1 SEHNR and CDR2 FQNEAQ (reference sequence). The CDR3 has 14 residues. Here the CDR3 DNA reads TGCGCCAGCAGCCAAGGACCAGGCACAGATACGCAGTATTTT. As protein: CASSQGPGTDTQYF. Looking up the rest from reference TRBV7-9 and TRBJ2-3 gives the full variable domain: DTGVSQNPRHKITKRGQNVTFRCDPISEHNRLYWYRQTLGQGPEFLTYFQNEAQLEKSRLLSDRFSAERPKGSFSTLEIQRTEQGDSAMYLCASSQGPGTDTQYFGPGTRLTVL.

This clone was seen only a few times. This sequence joins TRBV14 and TRBJ1-6; D not certain. The CDR3 is 13 residues long. V was cut by 0 bases and J by 9 bases, with 6 bases left in between. Germline CDR1 and CDR2: SGHDN and FVKESK. The CDR3: CASSQDSSSPLHF. The CDR3, as DNA: TGTGCCAGCAGCCAAGATAGCTCTTCACCCCTCCACTTT.

V is TRBV7-9 and J is TRBJ1-1; tentatively, D is TRBD1 (6 bases). Trimming shortened V by 0 bases and J by 5 bases, and 16 bases separated the two germline ends. The CDR3 has 16 residues. Germline CDR1 SEHNR, CDR2 FQNEAQ (reference sequence). For the CDR3, the DNA is TGTGCCAGCAGCTTAGCGCGGGGGGGGCGCGGGACTGAAGCTTTCTTT. It translates to CASSLARGGRGTEAFF.

The chain combines TRBV9 with TRBJ1-3; D remains unclear. The CDR3 is 17 residues long. V lost 0 bases and J 0 bases, leaving 13 bases between the germline ends. CDR1 is SGDLS, CDR2 YYNGEE, per germline. CDR3 in amino acids: CASSVGPYGSSGNTIYF. The DNA for the CDR3 is TGTGCCAGCAGCGTAGGTCCCTACGGCAGCTCTGGAAACACCATATATTTT. Together with reference TRBV9 and TRBJ1-3, the CDR3 gives the full variable domain: DSGVTQTPKHLITATGQRVTLRCSPRSGDLSVYWYQQSLDQGLQFLIQYYNGEERAKGNILERFSAQQFPDLHSELNLSSLELGDSALYFCASSVGPYGSSGNTIYFGEGSWLTVV.